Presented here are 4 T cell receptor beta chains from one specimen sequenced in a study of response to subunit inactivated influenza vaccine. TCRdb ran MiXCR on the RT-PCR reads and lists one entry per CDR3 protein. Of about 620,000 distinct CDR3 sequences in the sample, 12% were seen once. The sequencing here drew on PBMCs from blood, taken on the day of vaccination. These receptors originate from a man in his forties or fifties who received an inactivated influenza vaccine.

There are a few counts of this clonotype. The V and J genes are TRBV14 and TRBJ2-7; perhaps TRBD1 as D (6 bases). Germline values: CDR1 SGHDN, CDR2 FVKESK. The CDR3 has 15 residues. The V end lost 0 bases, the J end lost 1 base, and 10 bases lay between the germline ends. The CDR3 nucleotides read TGTGCCAGCAGCCAAGAACTGGACAGTTCCTACGAGCAGTACTTC. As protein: CASSQELDSSYEQYF.

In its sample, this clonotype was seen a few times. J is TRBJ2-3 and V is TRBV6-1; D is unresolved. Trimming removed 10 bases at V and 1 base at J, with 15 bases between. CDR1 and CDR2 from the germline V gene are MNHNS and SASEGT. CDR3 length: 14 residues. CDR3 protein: CATKRVGGTDTQYF. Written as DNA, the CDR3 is TGTGCCACTAAACGAGTGGGTGGCACAGATACGCAGTATTTT.

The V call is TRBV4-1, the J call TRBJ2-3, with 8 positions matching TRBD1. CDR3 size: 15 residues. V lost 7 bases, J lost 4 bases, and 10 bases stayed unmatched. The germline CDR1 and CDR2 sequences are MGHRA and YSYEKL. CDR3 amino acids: CASMSPDRDADTQYF. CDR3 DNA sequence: TGCGCCAGCATGTCCCCGGACAGGGACGCAGATACGCAGTATTTT.

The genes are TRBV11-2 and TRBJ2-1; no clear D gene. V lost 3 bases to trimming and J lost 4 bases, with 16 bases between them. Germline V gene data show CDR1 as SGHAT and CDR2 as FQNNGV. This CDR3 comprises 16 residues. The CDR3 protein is CASSLNYLKDYNEQFF. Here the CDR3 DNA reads TGTGCCAGCAGCTTGAATTACCTAAAGGATTACAATGAGCAGTTCTTC.